The 16 T cell receptor beta chains in this list originate from one sample, sequenced in a study of cytomegalovirus exposure and HLA in healthy donors. Amplification used 60 Vbeta primers and 13 Jbeta primers. The data were produced by immunoSEQ multiplex PCR, yet TCRdb's version contains in-frame clones alone and is incomplete. The table records approximately 76,000 clones, roughly 85% of them present only once. Source material: PBMCs. Every receptor here comes from a man aged 25 to 40 in good health and CMV-seronegative.

The chain is built from TRBV30 and TRBJ1-6; TRBD1 matches 7 bases. The V and J ends lost 6 bases and 0 bases, in that order; junction bases with no gene match: 5. The CDR3 is made up of 15 amino acids. Germline values: CDR1 GTSNPN, CDR2 SVGIG (reference sequence). CDR3 bases: TGTGCCTGTCGGACAGGCAGCTCCTATAATTCACCCCTCCACTTT. Amino acid sequence: CACRTGSSYNSPLHF.

V gene TRBV2 combines with J gene TRBJ2-4; 9 bases are a match to TRBD1. The CDR3 loop spans 14 amino acids. V gave up 4 bases and J gave up 9 bases; unmatched junction bases: 7. Germline V gene lookup returns CDR1 SNHLY and CDR2 FYNNEI. In DNA, the CDR3 is TGTGCCAGCAGTGTCGGGACAGGGTACGGCATTCAGTACTTC. It translates to CASSVGTGYGIQYF. The entire variable domain, with the rest obtained from reference TRBV2 and TRBJ2-4, is as follows: EPEVTQTPSHQVTQMGQEVILRCVPISNHLYFYWYRQILGQKVEFLVSFYNNEISEKSEIFDDQFSVERPDGSNFTLKIRSTKLEDSAMYFCASSVGTGYGIQYFGAGTRLSVL.

The rearrangement uses TRBV7-9 and TRBJ2-1; 10 bases are a match to TRBD2. CDR1 and CDR2 (germline): SEHNR, FQNEAQ (reference sequence). The J segment lost 4 bases and the V segment lost 2 bases, leaving 5 bases of the junction unmatched. The CDR3 totals 16 residues. The CDR3, as DNA: TGTGCCAGCAGCTTACTGACTAGCGGGCTGTACAATGAGCAGTTCTTC. Amino acids: CASSLLTSGLYNEQFF. The complete variable domain, with remaining parts taken from reference TRBV7-9 and TRBJ2-1, reads DTGVSQNPRHKITKRGQNVTFRCDPISEHNRLYWYRQTLGQGPEFLTYFQNEAQLEKSRLLSDRFSAERPKGSFSTLEIQRTEQGDSAMYLCASSLLTSGLYNEQFFGPGTRLTVL.

The V and J genes are TRBV7-2 and TRBJ2-1, with D perhaps TRBD1 (5 bases). Trimming stripped 5 bases from V and 4 bases from J, with 15 bases between. The CDR3 is made up of 15 amino acids. CDR1 is SGHTA, CDR2 FQGNSA, per germline. CDR3 amino acids: CASSQWQGIYNEQFF. The CDR3 region has the DNA TGTGCCAGCAGCCAATGGCAGGGAATTTACAATGAGCAGTTCTTC.

This sequence joins TRBV6-6 and TRBJ2-5, with D tentatively TRBD1 or TRBD2 (5 bases each). The closer fit of TRBJ2-7 to the DNA end suggests the J call may be wrong. Germline lookup yields CDR1 MNHNY and CDR2 SVGAGI (reference sequence). This CDR3 spans 15 amino acids. The chain's CDR3 is CASSQRTGGSYEQYF. The CDR3 DNA reads as TGTGCCAGCAGTCAGCGGACTGGGGGCTCCTACGAGCAGTACTTC.

The chain employs TRBV30 and TRBJ2-1, with 11 bases identical to TRBD1. Germline CDR1 GTSNPN, CDR2 SVGIG (reference sequence). The CDR3 length is 15 residues. V shed 1 base, J shed 3 bases, and the junction held 2 bases outside the gene matches. CDR3 residues: CAWSGGQGDYNEQFF. CDR3 in DNA: TGTGCCTGGAGTGGGGGACAGGGGGACTACAATGAGCAGTTCTTC. Full variable domain (missing parts from reference TRBV30 and TRBJ2-1): SQTIHQWPATLVQPVGSPLSLECTVEGTSNPNLYWYRQAAGRGLQLLFYSVGIGQISSEVPQNLSASRPQDRQFILSSKKLLLSDSGFYLCAWSGGQGDYNEQFFGPGTRLTVL.

This clone was found once. The rearrangement links TRBV7-8 to TRBJ1-5; possible D gene TRBD1, 5 bases. The CDR3 length is 14 residues. The V end was cut by 1 base, the J end by 4 bases, with 8 bases between. Germline V CDR1 and CDR2: SGHVS, FQNEAQ. Here the CDR3 reads CASSLDSGNQPQHF. The CDR3 bases are TGTGCCAGCAGCTTAGACTCAGGGAATCAGCCCCAGCATTTT.

The rearrangement links TRBV28 to TRBJ1-2; TRBD1 agrees at 9 bases. V was pared by 4 bases and J by 4 bases, with 10 bases of the junction left unmatched. Germline values: CDR1 MDHEN, CDR2 SYDVKM. This CDR3 has 16 amino acids. The CDR3 reads CASSSLTGGAGYGYTF. The CDR3 coding sequence is TGTGCCAGCAGTTCCCTTACAGGGGGCGCGGGCTATGGCTACACCTTC.

The V call is TRBV5-1, the J call TRBJ2-7; D perhaps matches TRBD2 (5 bases). Germline values: CDR1 SGHRS, CDR2 YFSETQ. The CDR3 extends over 13 amino acids. V lost 4 bases, J lost 3 bases, and 11 bases lay in between. The CDR3 DNA follows: TGCGCCAGCAGCCGGGATTTAAGCTACGAGCAGTACTTC. Amino acid sequence: CASSRDLSYEQYF.

This chain's CDR3 is CASSSGNQPQHF. In DNA form, the CDR3 reads TGTGCCAGCAGCTCGGGCAATCAGCCCCAGCATTTT. This chain joins TRBV9 and TRBJ1-5; D is ambiguous. V was clipped by 4 bases and J by 2 bases, with 4 bases between them. Per germline, CDR1 SGDLS and CDR2 YYNGEE. The CDR3 length is 12 residues.

The chain has TRBV4-3 and TRBJ2-3, with D possibly TRBD2 on 5 matching bases. The CDR3 contains 17 residues. Trimming stripped 0 bases from V and 2 bases from J, with 15 bases between. Germline-derived CDR1 and CDR2 are LGHNA and YSLEER. DNA for the CDR3: TGCGCCAGCAGCCAAGATTTGACGGGTGACTACACAGATACGCAGTATTTT. Translated, it gives CASSQDLTGDYTDTQYF.

The chain recombines TRBV7-9 with TRBJ1-5; no definite D call. Trimming stripped 2 bases from V and 4 bases from J, with 3 bases between. CDR3 length: 12 amino acids. The germline V gene encodes CDR1 SEHNR and CDR2 FQNEAQ (reference sequence). Here the CDR3 reads CASSLQNQPQHF. As DNA, the CDR3 is TGTGCCAGCAGCTTACAGAATCAGCCCCAGCATTTT.

This clone was seen once. This CDR3 is also generated by other DNA sequences in the sample. This rearrangement joins TRBV18 to TRBJ1-1, with unresolved D. This CDR3 has 13 residues. V lost 6 bases and J lost 1, with 9 bases in between. The germline CDR1 and CDR2 sequences are KGHSH and LQKENI. The CDR3 coding sequence is TGTGCCAGCTCGGCCACACAGAACACTGAAGCTTTCTTT. This translates into CASSATQNTEAFF.

The chain couples TRBV4-2 to TRBJ1-1; no reliable D call. The CDR3 spans 15 residues. Trimming removed 0 bases from V and 0 bases from J, with 8 bases in between. Germline CDR1 is LGHNA and CDR2 is YNFKEQ. The CDR3 reads CASSQDPVVNTEAFF. The CDR3 DNA follows: TGTGCCAGCAGCCAAGATCCGGTAGTGAACACTGAAGCTTTCTTT.

This sequence joins TRBV7-6 and TRBJ2-2; 7 bases agree with TRBD2. The CDR3 sequence is 19 residues long. J lost 0 bases, V lost 2 bases, and 12 bases had no gene match. Germline V gene sequence: CDR1 SGHVS, CDR2 FNYEAQ. CDR3: CASSLSPAGEPANTGELFF. In DNA form, the CDR3 reads TGTGCCAGCAGCTTAAGCCCGGCGGGAGAACCTGCGAACACCGGGGAGCTGTTTTTT.

This sequence joins TRBV14 and TRBJ2-7; no firm D call. Trimming left V 4 bases short and J 4 bases short, with 11 bases between. Germline CDR1 is SGHDN and CDR2 is FVKESK. This CDR3 contains 13 residues. The CDR3 sequence: CASSRHFEYEQYF. CDR3 nucleotides: TGTGCCAGCAGCCGACACTTCGAATACGAGCAGTACTTC.